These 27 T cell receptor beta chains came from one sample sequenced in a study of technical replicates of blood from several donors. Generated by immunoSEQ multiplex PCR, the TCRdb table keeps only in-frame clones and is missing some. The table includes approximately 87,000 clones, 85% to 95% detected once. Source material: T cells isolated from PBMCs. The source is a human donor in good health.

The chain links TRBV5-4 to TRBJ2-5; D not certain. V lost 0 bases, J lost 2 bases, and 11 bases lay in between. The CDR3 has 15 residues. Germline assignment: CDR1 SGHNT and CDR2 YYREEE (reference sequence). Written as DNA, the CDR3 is TGTGCCAGCAGCTTGGCTGGAGCCCCTCAAGAGACCCAGTACTTC. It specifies CASSLAGAPQETQYF.

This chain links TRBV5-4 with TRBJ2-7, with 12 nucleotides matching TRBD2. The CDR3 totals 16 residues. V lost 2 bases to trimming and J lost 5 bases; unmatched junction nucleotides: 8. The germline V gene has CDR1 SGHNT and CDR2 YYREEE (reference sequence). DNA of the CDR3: TGTGCCAGCAGCTTCGGTACTAGCGGGAGGCTAGACGAGCAGTACTTC. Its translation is CASSFGTSGRLDEQYF.

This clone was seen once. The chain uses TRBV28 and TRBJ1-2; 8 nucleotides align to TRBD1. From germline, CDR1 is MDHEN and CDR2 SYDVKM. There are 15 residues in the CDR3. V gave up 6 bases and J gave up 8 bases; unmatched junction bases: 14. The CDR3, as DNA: TGTGCCAGCAGGGGTAGGACAGGGACCCTTCGGGGCTACACCTTC. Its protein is CASRGRTGTLRGYTF.

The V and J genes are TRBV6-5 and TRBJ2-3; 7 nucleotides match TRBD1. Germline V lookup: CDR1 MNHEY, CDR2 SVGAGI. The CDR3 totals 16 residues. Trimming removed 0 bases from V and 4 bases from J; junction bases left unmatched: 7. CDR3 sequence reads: CASSYSITGVSDTQYF. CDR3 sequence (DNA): TGTGCCAGCAGTTACTCGATAACAGGGGTTTCAGATACGCAGTATTTT.

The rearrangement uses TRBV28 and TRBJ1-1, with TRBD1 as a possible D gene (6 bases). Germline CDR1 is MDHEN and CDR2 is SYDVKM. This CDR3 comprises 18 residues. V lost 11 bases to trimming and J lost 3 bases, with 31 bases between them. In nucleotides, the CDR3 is TGTGCCGCTTTGGGGGCCAGCCTTTTCGGAAGTGGGGACACTGAAGCTTTCTTT. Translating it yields CAALGASLFGSGDTEAFF.

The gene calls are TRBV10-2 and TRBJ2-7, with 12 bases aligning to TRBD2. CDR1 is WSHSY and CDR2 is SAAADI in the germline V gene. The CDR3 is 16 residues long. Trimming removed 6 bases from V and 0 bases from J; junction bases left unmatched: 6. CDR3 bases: TGCGCCAGCAGATCTGGGACTAGCGGGTACTCCTACGAGCAGTACTTC. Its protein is CASRSGTSGYSYEQYF.

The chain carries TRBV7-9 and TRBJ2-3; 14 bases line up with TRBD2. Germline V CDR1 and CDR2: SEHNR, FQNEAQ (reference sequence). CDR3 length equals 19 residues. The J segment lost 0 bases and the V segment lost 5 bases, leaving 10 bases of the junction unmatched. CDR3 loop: CASSAGLAGGDSSTDTQYF. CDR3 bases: TGTGCCAGCAGCGCAGGACTAGCGGGAGGCGACTCTAGCACAGATACGCAGTATTTT.

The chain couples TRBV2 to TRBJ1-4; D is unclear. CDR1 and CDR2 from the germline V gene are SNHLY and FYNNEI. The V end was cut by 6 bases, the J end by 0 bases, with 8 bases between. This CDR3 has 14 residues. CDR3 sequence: CASRTDSTNEKLFF. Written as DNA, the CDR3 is TGTGCCAGCAGAACAGATTCAACTAATGAAAAACTGTTTTTT.

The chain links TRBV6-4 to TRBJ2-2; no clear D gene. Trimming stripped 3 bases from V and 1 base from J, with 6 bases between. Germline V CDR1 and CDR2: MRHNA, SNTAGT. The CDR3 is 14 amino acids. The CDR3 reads CASSDNRNTGELFF. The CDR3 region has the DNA TGTGCCAGCAGTGATAACAGGAACACCGGGGAGCTGTTTTTT.

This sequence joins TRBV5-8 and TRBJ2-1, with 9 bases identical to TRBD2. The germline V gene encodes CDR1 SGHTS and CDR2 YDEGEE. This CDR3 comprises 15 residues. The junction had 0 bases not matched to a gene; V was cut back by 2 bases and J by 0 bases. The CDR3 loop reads CASSFSGSSYNEQFF. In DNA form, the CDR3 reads TGTGCCAGCAGCTTTAGCGGGAGCTCCTACAATGAGCAGTTCTTC.

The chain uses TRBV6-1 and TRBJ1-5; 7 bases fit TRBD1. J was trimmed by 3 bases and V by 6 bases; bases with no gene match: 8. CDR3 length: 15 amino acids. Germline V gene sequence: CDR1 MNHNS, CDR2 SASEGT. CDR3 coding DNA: TGTGCCAGCAGGACAGGGCAGATTGACAATCAGCCCCAGCATTTT. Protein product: CASRTGQIDNQPQHF.

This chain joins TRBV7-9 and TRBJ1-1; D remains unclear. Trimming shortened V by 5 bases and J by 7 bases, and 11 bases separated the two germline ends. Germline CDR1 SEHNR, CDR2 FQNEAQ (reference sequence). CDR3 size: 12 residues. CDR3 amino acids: CASSPRGVEAFF. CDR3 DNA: TGTGCCAGCAGCCCTAGAGGAGTTGAAGCTTTCTTT.

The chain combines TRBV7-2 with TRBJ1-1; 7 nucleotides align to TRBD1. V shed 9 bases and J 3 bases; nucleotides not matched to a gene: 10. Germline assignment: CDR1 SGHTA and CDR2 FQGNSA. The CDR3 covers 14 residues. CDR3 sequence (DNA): TGTGCCAGACAACGGACAGGAGGCGACACTGAAGCTTTCTTT. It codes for CARQRTGGDTEAFF.

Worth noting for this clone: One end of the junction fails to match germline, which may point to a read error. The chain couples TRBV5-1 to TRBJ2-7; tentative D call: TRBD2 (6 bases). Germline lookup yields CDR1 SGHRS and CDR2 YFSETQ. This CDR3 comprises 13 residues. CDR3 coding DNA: TGCGCCAGCAGCTCGGGACTCTCCAACGAGCAGTACTTC. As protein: CASSSGLSNEQYF.

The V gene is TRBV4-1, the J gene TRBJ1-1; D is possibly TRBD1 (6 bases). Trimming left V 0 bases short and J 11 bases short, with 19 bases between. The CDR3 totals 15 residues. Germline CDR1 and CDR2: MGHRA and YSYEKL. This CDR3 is CASSQDWAGVLRAFF. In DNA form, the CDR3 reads TGCGCCAGCAGCCAAGATTGGGCAGGGGTACTTCGGGCTTTCTTT.

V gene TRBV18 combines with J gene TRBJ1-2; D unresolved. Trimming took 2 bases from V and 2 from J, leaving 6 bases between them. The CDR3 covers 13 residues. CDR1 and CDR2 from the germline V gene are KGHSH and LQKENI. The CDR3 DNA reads TGTGCCAGCTCACCAGGAGAAAACTATGGCTACACCTTC. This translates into CASSPGENYGYTF. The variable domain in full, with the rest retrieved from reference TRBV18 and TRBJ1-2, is NAGVMQNPRHLVRRRGQEARLRCSPMKGHSHVYWYRQLPEEGLKFMVYLQKENIIDESGMPKERFSAEFPKEGPSILRIQQVVRGDSAAYFCASSPGENYGYTFGSGTRLTVV.

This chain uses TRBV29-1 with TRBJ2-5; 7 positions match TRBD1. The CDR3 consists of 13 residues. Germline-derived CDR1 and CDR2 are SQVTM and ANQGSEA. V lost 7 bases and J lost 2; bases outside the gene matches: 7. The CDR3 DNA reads TGCAGCGGATCTCAGGGGGTACAAGAGACCCAGTACTTC. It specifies CSGSQGVQETQYF.

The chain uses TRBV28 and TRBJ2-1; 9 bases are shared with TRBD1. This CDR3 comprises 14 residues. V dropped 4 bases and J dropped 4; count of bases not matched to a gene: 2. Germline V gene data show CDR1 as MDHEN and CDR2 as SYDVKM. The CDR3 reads CASSSGTGYNEQFF. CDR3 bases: TGTGCCAGCAGTTCCGGGACAGGGTACAATGAGCAGTTCTTC. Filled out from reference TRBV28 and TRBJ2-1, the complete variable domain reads DVKVTQSSRYLVKRTGEKVFLECVQDMDHENMFWYRQDPGLGLRLIYFSYDVKMKEKGDIPEGYSVSREKKERFSLILESASTNQTSMYLCASSSGTGYNEQFFGPGTRLTVL.

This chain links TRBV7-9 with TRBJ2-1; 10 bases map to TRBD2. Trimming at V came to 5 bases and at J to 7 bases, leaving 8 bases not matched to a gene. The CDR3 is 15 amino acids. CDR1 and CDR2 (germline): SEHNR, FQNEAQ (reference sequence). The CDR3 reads CASSVASGGGNEQFF. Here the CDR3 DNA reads TGTGCCAGCAGCGTTGCTAGCGGGGGAGGGAATGAGCAGTTCTTC.

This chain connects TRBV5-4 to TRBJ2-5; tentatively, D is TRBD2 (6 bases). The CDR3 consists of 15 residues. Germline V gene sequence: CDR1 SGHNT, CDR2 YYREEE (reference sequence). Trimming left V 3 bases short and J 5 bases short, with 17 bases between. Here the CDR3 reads CASSSGGWLGETQYF. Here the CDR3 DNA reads TGTGCCAGCAGCTCCGGGGGATGGTTGGGGGAGACCCAGTACTTC.

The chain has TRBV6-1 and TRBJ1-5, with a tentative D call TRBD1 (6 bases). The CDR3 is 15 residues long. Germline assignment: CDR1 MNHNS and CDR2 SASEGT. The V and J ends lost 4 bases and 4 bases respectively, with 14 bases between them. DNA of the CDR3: TGTGCCAGCAGTGCCCCGGACAGCAAGAATCAGCCCCAGCATTTT. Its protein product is CASSAPDSKNQPQHF.

The DNA of the CDR3 is TGCGCCAGCAGCTTGGTGGCAGGGGGAGATGGCTACACCTTC. This codes for CASSLVAGGDGYTF. V and J are TRBV5-1 and TRBJ1-2; 7 nucleotides agree with TRBD1. Trimming took 0 bases from V and 6 from J; bases not matched to a gene: 5. Per the germline V gene, CDR1 is SGHRS and CDR2 is YFSETQ. CDR3 length: 14 amino acids.

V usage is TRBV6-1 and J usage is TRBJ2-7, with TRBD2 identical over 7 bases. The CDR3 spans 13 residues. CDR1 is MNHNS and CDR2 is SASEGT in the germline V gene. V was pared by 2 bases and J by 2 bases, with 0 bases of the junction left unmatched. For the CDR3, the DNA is TGTGCCAGCAGTGAACTAGCGGCCTACGAGCAGTACTTC. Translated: CASSELAAYEQYF.

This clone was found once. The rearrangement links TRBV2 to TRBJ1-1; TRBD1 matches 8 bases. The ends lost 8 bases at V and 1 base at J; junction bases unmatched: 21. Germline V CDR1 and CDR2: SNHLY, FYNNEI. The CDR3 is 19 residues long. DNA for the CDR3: TGTGCCAGCTCCTTTCCACCGGGACAGGCCGCTGCGGGGAACACTGAAGCTTTCTTT. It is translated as CASSFPPGQAAAGNTEAFF.

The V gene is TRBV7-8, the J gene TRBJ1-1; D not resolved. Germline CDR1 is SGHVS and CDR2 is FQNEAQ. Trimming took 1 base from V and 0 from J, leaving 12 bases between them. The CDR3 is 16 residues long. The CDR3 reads CASSLGLLRMNTEAFF. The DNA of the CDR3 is TGTGCCAGCAGCTTAGGTCTCCTGAGGATGAACACTGAAGCTTTCTTT.

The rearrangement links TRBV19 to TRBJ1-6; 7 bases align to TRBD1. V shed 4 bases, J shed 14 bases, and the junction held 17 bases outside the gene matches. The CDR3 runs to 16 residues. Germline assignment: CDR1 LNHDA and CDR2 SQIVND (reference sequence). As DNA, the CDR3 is TGTGCCAGTAGTACAGGGGACAGTCTCGGGTATCCGTCCCTCCACTTT. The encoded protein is CASSTGDSLGYPSLHF.

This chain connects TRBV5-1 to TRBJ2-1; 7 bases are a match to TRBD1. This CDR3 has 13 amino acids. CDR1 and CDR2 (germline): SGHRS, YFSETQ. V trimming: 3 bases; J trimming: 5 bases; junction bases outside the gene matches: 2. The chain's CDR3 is CASSSDRHNEQFF. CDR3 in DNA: TGCGCCAGCAGCTCGGACAGGCACAATGAGCAGTTCTTC.